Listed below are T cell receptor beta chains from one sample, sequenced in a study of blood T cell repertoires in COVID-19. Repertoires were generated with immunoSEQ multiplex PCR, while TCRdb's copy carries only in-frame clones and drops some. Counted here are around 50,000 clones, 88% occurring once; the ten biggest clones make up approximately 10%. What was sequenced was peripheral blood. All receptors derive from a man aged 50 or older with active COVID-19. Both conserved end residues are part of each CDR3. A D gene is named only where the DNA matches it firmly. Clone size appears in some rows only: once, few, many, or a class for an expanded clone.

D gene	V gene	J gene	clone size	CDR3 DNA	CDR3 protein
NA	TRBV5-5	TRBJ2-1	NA	TGTGCCAGCAGCTTGACTACAGGGTTGGGTGAGCAGTTCTTC	CASSLTTGLGEQFF
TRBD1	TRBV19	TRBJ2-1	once	TGTGCCAGTAGTATAGGGACCTATGGTCTAAGAGGACAGGGTTCCTGGAATGAGCAGTTCTTC	CASSIGTYGLRGQGSWNEQFF
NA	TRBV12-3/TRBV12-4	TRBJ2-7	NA	TGTGCCAGCAGTCAATCCTACGAGCAGTACTTC	CASSQSYEQYF
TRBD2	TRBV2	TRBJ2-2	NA	TGTGCCAGCAGTTGGACTAGCGGGGGGGCTACCGGGGAGCTGTTTTTT	CASSWTSGGATGELFF
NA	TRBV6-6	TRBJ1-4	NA	TGTGCCAGCATTGTTCGGGGGAGCGCAACTAATGAAAAACTGTTTTTT	CASIVRGSATNEKLFF
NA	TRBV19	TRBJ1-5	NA	TGTGCCAGTACTACAGGGTTCAATCAGCCCCAGCATTTT	CASTTGFNQPQHF
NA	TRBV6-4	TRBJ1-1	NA	TGTGCCAGCAGTGAGGTCGGGGGTAAAGCTTTCTTT	CASSEVGGKAFF
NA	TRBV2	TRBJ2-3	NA	TGTGCCAGCAGTGCCCAGGGACTCAACACAGATACGCAGTATTTT	CASSAQGLNTDTQYF
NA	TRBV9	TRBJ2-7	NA	TGTGCCAGCAGCGTCGACGGGAGCTCCTACGAGCAGTACTTC	CASSVDGSSYEQYF
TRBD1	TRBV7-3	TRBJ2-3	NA	TGTGCCAGCAGCACCTTGGACAGGGGCACAGATACGCAGTATTTT	CASSTLDRGTDTQYF
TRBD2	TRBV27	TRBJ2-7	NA	TGTGCCAGCAGTTCCAGGACCCTAGCGGGGGGCCCTGACGCTATAGATTACGAGCAGTACTTC	CASSSRTLAGGPDAIDYEQYF
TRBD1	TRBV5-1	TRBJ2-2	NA	TGCGCCAGCACGGGACAGGGCGGCACCGGGGAGCTGTTTTTT	CASTGQGGTGELFF
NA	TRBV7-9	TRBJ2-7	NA	TGTGCCAGCAGCGACAGGATCTCCTACGAGCAGTACTTC	CASSDRISYEQYF
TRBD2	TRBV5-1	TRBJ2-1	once	TGCGCCAGCAGCCTTCAGGCGGGAGACAATGAGCAGTTCTTC	CASSLQAGDNEQFF
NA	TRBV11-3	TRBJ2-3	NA	TGTGCCAGCAGCTTCGGGACAGATACGCAGTATTTT	CASSFGTDTQYF
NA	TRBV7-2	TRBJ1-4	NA	TGTGCCAGCAGCTTAGACTGGTCTAATGAAAAACTGTTTTTT	CASSLDWSNEKLFF
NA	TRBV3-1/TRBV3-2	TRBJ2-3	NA	TGTGCCAGCAGCCGCCACCCTAGCGATACGCAGTATTTT	CASSRHPSDTQYF
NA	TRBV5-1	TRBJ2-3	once	TGCGCCAGCAGCAGAACTAGCACAGATACGCAGTATTTT	CASSRTSTDTQYF
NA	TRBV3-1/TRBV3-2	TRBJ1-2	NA	TGTGCCAGCAGCCAAGGGCAGTACTATGGCTACACCTTC	CASSQGQYYGYTF
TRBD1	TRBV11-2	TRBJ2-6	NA	TGTGCCAGCAGGGACAGGGCTGGGGCCAACGTCCTGACTTTC	CASRDRAGANVLTF
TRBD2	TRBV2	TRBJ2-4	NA	TGTGCCAGCAGGGATGCTAGCGGGGGTCAAAACATTCAGTACTTC	CASRDASGGQNIQYF
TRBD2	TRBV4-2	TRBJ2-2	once	TGTGCCAGCAGCCACGGACTAGCGGGAGGGGCGAACACCGGGGAGCTGTTTTTT	CASSHGLAGGANTGELFF
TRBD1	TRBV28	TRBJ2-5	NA	TGTGCCAGTTGGACAGGGGGGAAGGAGACCCAGTACTTC	CASWTGGKETQYF
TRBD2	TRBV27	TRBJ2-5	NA	TGTGCCAGCAGTTTAAACGGACTAGCGGACCAAGAGACCCAGTACTTC	CASSLNGLADQETQYF
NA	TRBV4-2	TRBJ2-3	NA	TGTGCCAGCAGCCACTCGGAGGGGGGGGCCACAGATACGCAGTATTTT	CASSHSEGGATDTQYF
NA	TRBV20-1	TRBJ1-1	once	TGCAGTGCTGGGGCCTGGGCTGAAGCTTTCTTT	CSAGAWAEAFF
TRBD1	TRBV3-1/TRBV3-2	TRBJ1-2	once	TGTGCCAGCACGGGACAGGGGGCTACCAACTATGGCTACACCTTC	CASTGQGATNYGYTF
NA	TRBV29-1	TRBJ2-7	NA	TGCAGCTTCCGTCGCGGCAGTGGCCCCTACGAGCAGTACTTC	CSFRRGSGPYEQYF
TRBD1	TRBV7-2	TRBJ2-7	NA	TGTGCCAGCAGCTCGACAGGGGGCGCGAACGAGCAGTACTTC	CASSSTGGANEQYF
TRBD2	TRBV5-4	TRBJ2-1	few	TGTGCCAGCAGCTTGGGTGGACTAGCGGTCAATGAGCAGTTCTTC	CASSLGGLAVNEQFF
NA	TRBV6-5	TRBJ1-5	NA	TGTGCCAGCAACATCGGGGGATCGCCCCAGCATTTT	CASNIGGSPQHF
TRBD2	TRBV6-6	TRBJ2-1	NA	TGTGCCAGCAGTTACTCTAGCGGGAGGCACAATGAGCAGTTCTTC	CASSYSSGRHNEQFF
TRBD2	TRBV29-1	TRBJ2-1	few	TGCAGCGTAACTGCTAGCGGGGGGGACCACAATGAGCAGTTCTTC	CSVTASGGDHNEQFF
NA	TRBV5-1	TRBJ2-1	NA	TGCGCCAGCAGCTTGGAGGCCAGGGACAATGAGCAGTTCTTC	CASSLEARDNEQFF